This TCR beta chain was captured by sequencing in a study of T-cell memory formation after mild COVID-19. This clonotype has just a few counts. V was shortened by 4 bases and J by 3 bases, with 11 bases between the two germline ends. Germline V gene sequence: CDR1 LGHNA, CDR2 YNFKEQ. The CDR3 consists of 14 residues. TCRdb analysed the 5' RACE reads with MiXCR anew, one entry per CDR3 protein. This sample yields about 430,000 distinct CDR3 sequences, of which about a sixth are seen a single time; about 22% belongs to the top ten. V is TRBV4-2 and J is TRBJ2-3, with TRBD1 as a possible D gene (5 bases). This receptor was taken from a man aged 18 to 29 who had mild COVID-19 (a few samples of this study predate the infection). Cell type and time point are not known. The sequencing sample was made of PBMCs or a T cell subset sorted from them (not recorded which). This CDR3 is CASSPGSGTDTQYF. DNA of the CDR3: TGTGCCAGCAGCCCAGGGTCCGGGACAGATACGCAGTATTTT.